These 18 T cell receptor beta chains originate from one sample sequenced in a study of T cells in Graves' hyperthyroidism and ophthalmopathy. Authors of the study amplified TCR beta CDR3 regions from RNA transcripts. When the TCR CDR3 underwent first-round RT-PCR, the HTBI primer set was used. TCRdb independently ran MiXCR on the multiplex PCR reads; one entry per CDR3 protein. The data show under 700,000 distinct CDR3 sequences, 16% seen once. Sequencing was carried out using blood. Source of these receptors: a woman aged 18-35 years with Graves' hyperthyroidism.

There are many counts of this clonotype. The chain employs TRBV6-1 and TRBJ1-1, with a weak D call TRBD1 (5 bases). Germline assignment: CDR1 MNHNS and CDR2 SASEGT. The V and J ends lost 7 bases and 0 bases respectively, with 15 bases between them. The length of the CDR3 is 15 residues. The CDR3 protein is CASTWARDLNTEAFF. CDR3 nucleotides: TGTGCCAGCACCTGGGCCAGGGATCTGAACACTGAAGCTTTCTTT.

At least ten counts were recorded for this clonotype. This chain uses TRBV20-1 with TRBJ2-1, with 13 bases identical to TRBD2. The V segment lost 5 bases and the J segment 9 bases; nucleotides outside the gene matches: 10. The CDR3 extends over 15 amino acids. Germline CDR1 is DFQATT and CDR2 is SNEGSKA (reference sequence). CDR3 bases: TGCAGTGCTGTTCCCGGGACTAGCGGGATTGGTGAGCAGTTCTTC. This translates into CSAVPGTSGIGEQFF.

V gene TRBV11-2 combines with J gene TRBJ2-1, with 8 bases lining up with TRBD2. Per germline, CDR1 SGHAT and CDR2 FQNNGV. There are 16 residues in the CDR3. V dropped 3 bases and J dropped 6; count of bases not matched to a gene: 10. In DNA, the CDR3 is TGTGCCAGCAGCTTTGAAGCGGGGGCCCTTTTCAATGAGCAGTTCTTC. Translating it yields CASSFEAGALFNEQFF. The full variable domain, rest sourced from reference TRBV11-2 and TRBJ2-1, is EAGVAQSPRYKIIEKRQSVAFWCNPISGHATLYWYQQILGQGPKLLIQFQNNGVVDDSQLPKDRFSAERLKGVDSTLKIQPAKLEDSAVYLCASSFEAGALFNEQFFGPGTRLTVL.

The V call is TRBV11-3, the J call TRBJ1-2; D is unclear. Trimming removed 5 bases from V and 13 bases from J, with 29 bases in between. Germline-derived CDR1 and CDR2 are SGHNT and YENEEA. CDR3 length equals 16 residues. CDR3 region: CASSPHNIDGSVALTF. DNA of the CDR3: TGTGCCAGCAGCCCACACAACATAGACGGGTCGGTTGCTCTCACCTTC.

V and J are TRBV5-1 and TRBJ2-2; D not resolved. CDR1 SGHRS and CDR2 YFSETQ come from the germline V gene. CDR3 length: 15 residues. The V end lost 0 bases, the J end lost 0 bases, and 6 bases lay between the germline ends. CDR3 region: CASSLAVTNTGELFF. CDR3 DNA: TGCGCCAGCAGCTTGGCCGTAACGAACACCGGGGAGCTGTTTTTT.

There are many counts of this clonotype. CDR3 sequence reads: CASSESGDQETQYF. In DNA form, the CDR3 reads TGTGCCAGCAGTGAATCAGGGGACCAAGAGACCCAGTACTTC. V is TRBV2 and J is TRBJ2-5, with D possibly TRBD1 on 6 matching bases. V shed 2 bases and J shed 0 bases, with 7 bases lying between them. The CDR3 length is 14 residues. The germline V gene has CDR1 SNHLY and CDR2 FYNNEI.

This clonotype was seen at least ten times. The chain has TRBV3-1 and TRBJ2-2; D might be TRBD2 (6 bases). Trimming pared 7 bases from V and 2 bases from J, leaving 11 bases between. This CDR3 spans 14 amino acids. Germline V gives CDR1 LGHDT, CDR2 YNNKEL (reference sequence). Here the CDR3 DNA reads TGTGCCAGCAACCGGGACTTTAACACCGGGGAGCTGTTTTTT. Translating gives CASNRDFNTGELFF.

This clonotype was seen ten or more times. The chain links TRBV3-1 to TRBJ2-7, with D possibly being TRBD1 or TRBD2 (5 bases each). Trimming pared 6 bases from V and 0 bases from J, leaving 6 bases between. This CDR3 spans 12 amino acids. Per germline, CDR1 LGHDT and CDR2 YNNKEL (reference sequence). The CDR3 nucleotides are TGTGCCAGCAGTGGGGGCTCCTACGAGCAGTACTTC. Translated, it gives CASSGGSYEQYF.

There are many counts of this clonotype. The rearrangement uses TRBV20-1 and TRBJ2-1; D possibly matches TRBD1 or TRBD2 (5 bases each). The CDR3 contains 13 residues. The V gene lost 7 bases and the J gene lost 5 bases, with 15 bases spanning the gap. CDR1 and CDR2 from the germline V gene are DFQATT and SNEGSKA (reference sequence). The CDR3 coding sequence is TGCAGTGGGGGGACCGCCACCGACAATGAGCAGTTCTTC. It codes for CSGGTATDNEQFF.

This clonotype was counted at least ten times. The chain employs TRBV7-6 and TRBJ2-5, with 7 nucleotides matching TRBD2. V shed 8 bases, J shed 4 bases, and the junction held 7 bases outside the gene matches. The V gene's germline CDR1 is SGHVS and CDR2 FNYEAQ. The CDR3 has 13 amino acids. CDR3 in DNA: TGTGCCAGCGGGGGAGGGAGGGGAGAGACCCAGTACTTC. It codes for CASGGGRGETQYF.

This clonotype was seen ten or more times. The CDR3, as DNA: TGTGCCAGCAGTTTAGAGACGGGCGGCTACGAGCAGTACTTC. Its protein product is CASSLETGGYEQYF. V usage is TRBV12-3 or TRBV12-4 and J usage is TRBJ2-7; D is uncertain. Trimming took 1 base from V and 3 from J, leaving 10 bases between them. This CDR3 is built from 14 residues.

CDR3 nucleotides: TGTGCCACCAGCAATAAACGAGGGCTCCTTCCTGGAAACACCATATATTTT. This codes for CATSNKRGLLPGNTIYF. The chain combines TRBV15 with TRBJ1-3; no firm D call. V was pared by 4 bases and J by 2 bases, with 18 bases between. CDR1 and CDR2 (germline): LNHNV, YYDKDF (reference sequence). CDR3 length equals 17 residues.

The chain recombines TRBV24-1 with TRBJ2-5; possibly TRBD1 for D (5 bases). The germline gives CDR1 KGHDR, CDR2 SFDVKD. CDR3 length: 15 residues. Deletions cut 3 bases from V and 8 bases from J, with 18 bases between. Here the CDR3 reads CATSDLTAPQETQYF. CDR3 in DNA: TGTGCCACCAGTGATCTGACAGCCCCCCAGGAAACCCAGTACTTC.

This clonotype was picked up many times. The V gene is TRBV12-3 or TRBV12-4, the J gene TRBJ1-1; D possibly corresponds to TRBD1 (5 bases). The V and J ends lost 2 bases and 1 base respectively, with 8 bases between them. This CDR3 contains 14 residues. The CDR3, as DNA: TGTGCCAGCAGTTTAAAGGGGTGGAACACTGAAGCTTTCTTT. It codes for CASSLKGWNTEAFF.

This clonotype was detected many times. The genes are TRBV28 and TRBJ2-1, with D unclear. Trimming removed 2 bases at V and 9 bases at J, with 11 bases between. The CDR3 sequence is 13 residues long. Germline assignment: CDR1 MDHEN and CDR2 SYDVKM. CDR3 amino acids: CASSLHPAPEQFF. CDR3 coding DNA: TGTGCCAGCAGTTTACACCCTGCCCCTGAGCAGTTCTTC.

This clonotype came up a few times. This chain links TRBV5-6 with TRBJ2-3, with TRBD2 identical over 11 bases. Germline CDR1 reads SGHDT; CDR2 reads YYEEEE. V shed 0 bases and J 2 bases; nucleotides not matched to a gene: 5. The CDR3 sequence is 17 residues long. This chain's CDR3 is CASSLVASGRTTDTQYF. CDR3 in DNA: TGTGCCAGCAGCTTGGTGGCTAGCGGGAGGACCACAGATACGCAGTATTTT.

The chain uses TRBV15 and TRBJ2-2; 7 bases line up with TRBD2. The CDR3 is 15 amino acids. Germline-derived CDR1 and CDR2 are LNHNV and YYDKDF (reference sequence). The ends lost 0 bases at V and 7 bases at J; junction bases unmatched: 5. In DNA form, the CDR3 reads TGTGCCACCAGCAGAGATTGGGGGGGTAACGGGGAGCTGTTTTTT. Translated, it gives CATSRDWGGNGELFF.

The V gene is TRBV6-2 or TRBV6-3, the J gene TRBJ2-3, with 9 positions matching TRBD2. The CDR3 length is 15 residues. Trimming took 0 bases from V and 8 from J; bases not matched to a gene: 6. The germline CDR1 and CDR2 sequences are MNHEY and SVGEGT. CDR3 in amino acids: CASSYSRRGGLTQYF. CDR3 bases: TGTGCCAGCAGTTACTCGAGGCGGGGGGGCCTTACGCAGTATTTT.